The 23 T cell receptor beta chains below come from one sample, sequenced in a study of Ad26.COV2.S vaccination and SARS-CoV-2 variants. Specified treatment: some 20 received Ad26.COV2.S at low or high dose, single or two shots; 5 received placebo; per-sample allocation not given. The investigators took samples on day 63 after the first vaccine or placebo injection. Measured with immunoSEQ multiplex PCR; TCRdb has only the in-frame clones, and not every one. The sample contains a few hundred thousand clones, roughly 84% of which appear only once. This specimen consisted of peripheral blood, obtained in a trial of Ad26.COV2.S vaccine versus placebo. Receptor source: a person aged 18-60 years who received the Ad26.COV2.S COVID-19 vaccine or a placebo.

The rearrangement links TRBV3-1 (or the pseudogene TRBV3-2) to TRBJ1-1; D may be TRBD1 (6 bases). Trimming removed 0 bases at V and 11 bases at J, with 16 bases between. The germline CDR1 and CDR2 sequences are LGHDT and YNNKEL (reference sequence). The CDR3 is 14 amino acids. CDR3 region: CASSQDGPRDKAFF. CDR3 DNA sequence: TGTGCCAGCAGCCAAGACGGACCCCGGGACAAGGCTTTCTTT.

This clone was observed a single time. V gene TRBV5-1 combines with J gene TRBJ2-3; D possibly corresponds to TRBD2 (5 bases). V was cut by 7 bases and J by 6 bases, with 9 bases left in between. CDR3 length equals 11 residues. CDR1 and CDR2 from the germline V gene are SGHRS and YFSETQ. CDR3 coding DNA: TGCGCCAGCCGATGGAGGGATACGCAGTATTTT. Amino acid sequence: CASRWRDTQYF.

This chain joins TRBV9 and TRBJ2-7, with TRBD1 as a possible D gene (6 bases). Trimming cost V 1 base and J 5 bases, with 10 bases left between them. The CDR3 contains 13 residues. Germline values: CDR1 SGDLS, CDR2 YYNGEE. CDR3 DNA: TGTGCCAGCAGCGTAACAGGGTCGCACGAGCAGTACTTC. This translates into CASSVTGSHEQYF.

This clone was seen only a few times. The chain has TRBV6-5 and TRBJ2-5; no firm D call. With 5 bases removed from V and 5 bases from J, the gap between germline ends came to 12 bases. CDR3 length: 13 amino acids. From germline, CDR1 is MNHEY and CDR2 SVGAGI. The CDR3 bases are TGTGCCAGCAGTCGACTGGGCTCGGAGACCCAGTACTTC. Amino acid sequence: CASSRLGSETQYF.

J is TRBJ1-5 and V is TRBV30, with D possibly being TRBD1 (5 bases). Trimming took off 0 bases at V and 7 bases at J, with 16 bases between the two ends. Germline CDR1 GTSNPN, CDR2 SVGIG (reference sequence). This CDR3 contains 15 residues. The CDR3 protein is CAWSVRGLGQQPQHF. DNA of the CDR3: TGTGCCTGGAGTGTACGAGGACTGGGGCAGCAGCCCCAGCATTTT.

The gene calls are TRBV7-9 and TRBJ2-3, with TRBD2 matching over 7 bases. Germline V gene data show CDR1 as SEHNR and CDR2 as FQNEAQ (reference sequence). The V gene end was trimmed by 5 bases and the J gene end by 3 bases; junction bases not matched to a gene: 5. The CDR3 has 14 amino acids. CDR3 residues: CASSISGGTDTQYF. The CDR3 nucleotides read TGTGCCAGCAGCATCTCGGGGGGAACAGATACGCAGTATTTT.

This chain connects TRBV5-6 to TRBJ1-1; tentatively, D is TRBD1 (6 bases). Trimming pared 0 bases from V and 0 bases from J, leaving 15 bases between. The CDR3 runs 17 residues. Germline V gene sequence: CDR1 SGHDT, CDR2 YYEEEE. CDR3 loop: CASSLGARTVLNTEAFF. DNA of the CDR3: TGTGCCAGCAGCTTGGGGGCGCGGACAGTATTGAACACTGAAGCTTTCTTT. The variable domain in full, with the rest retrieved from reference TRBV5-6 and TRBJ1-1, is DAGVTQSPTHLIKTRGQQVTLRCSPKSGHDTVSWYQQALGQGPQFIFQYYEEEERQRGNFPDRFSGHQFPNYSSELNVNALLLGDSALYLCASSLGARTVLNTEAFFGQGTRLTVV.

With respect to this clone: In the same sample, other DNA sequences code for this CDR3. The J gene is TRBJ2-7, the V gene TRBV19; D not resolved. The CDR3 has 13 residues. V lost 1 base, J lost 0 bases, and 4 bases lay in between. Germline-derived CDR1 and CDR2 are LNHDA and SQIVND (reference sequence). The CDR3 DNA sequence: TGTGCCAGTAGTATAGGAAACTCCTACGAGCAGTACTTC. It yields the protein CASSIGNSYEQYF.

The rearrangement uses TRBV9 and TRBJ1-1, with TRBD1 as a possible D gene (6 bases). From germline, CDR1 is SGDLS and CDR2 YYNGEE. The V and J ends lost 4 bases and 0 bases respectively, with 13 bases between them. CDR3 size: 15 residues. Here the CDR3 reads CASSTRTDMNTEAFF. The CDR3 DNA reads TGTGCCAGCAGCACCCGGACAGACATGAACACTGAAGCTTTCTTT.

This clone was seen only a few times. V gene TRBV4-2 combines with J gene TRBJ1-5, with 8 bases that match TRBD1. Germline V gene lookup returns CDR1 LGHNA and CDR2 YNFKEQ. The CDR3 runs to 16 residues. Germline trimming cut 1 base from V and 5 bases from J; bases unmatched to any gene: 7. The CDR3 nucleotides are TGTGCCAGCAGCCAAGGGTTAGGACAGGGACATCAGCCCCAGCATTTT. It yields the protein CASSQGLGQGHQPQHF.

The V and J genes are TRBV4-3 and TRBJ2-3; weak D call: TRBD1 (5 bases). The CDR3 consists of 18 residues. The germline CDR1 and CDR2 sequences are LGHNA and YSLEER. Trimming shortened V by 1 base and J by 1 base, and 18 bases separated the two germline ends. In DNA form, the CDR3 reads TGCGCCAGCAGCCAAGGGGTCAGTCTGGGGCCCGGCACAGATACGCAGTATTTT. Amino acids: CASSQGVSLGPGTDTQYF.

The rearrangement joins TRBV7-4 to TRBJ1-3; 8 nucleotides align to TRBD1. The germline gives CDR1 SGHVT, CDR2 SQSDAQ. V shed 8 bases, J shed 0 bases, and the junction held 9 bases outside the gene matches. CDR3 size: 16 residues. CDR3 residues: CASHIGQGNSGNTIYF. The CDR3 DNA reads TGTGCCAGCCACATCGGACAGGGAAACTCTGGAAACACCATATATTTT. The complete variable domain, with remaining parts taken from reference TRBV7-4 and TRBJ1-3, reads GAGVSQSPRYKVAKRGRDVALRCDSISGHVTLYWYRQTLGQGSEVLTYSQSDAQRDKSGRPSGRFSAERPERSVSTLKIQRTEQGDSAVYLCASHIGQGNSGNTIYFGEGSWLTVV.

As regards this clone: The same CDR3 can be traced to other DNA sequences in this sample. The CDR3 here is CASSVGQSSYEQYF. CDR3 bases: TGTGCCAGCAGCGTTGGACAGTCCTCCTACGAGCAGTACTTC. The chain joins TRBV9 to TRBJ2-7; possibly TRBD1 for D (6 bases). The CDR3 runs 14 residues. CDR1 is SGDLS and CDR2 is YYNGEE in the germline V gene. Trimming left V 2 bases short and J 0 bases short, with 9 bases between.

The chain recombines TRBV6-1 with TRBJ2-3; possibly TRBD2 for D (6 bases). V was pared by 0 bases and J by 0 bases, with 10 bases between. This CDR3 contains 16 residues. Germline V gives CDR1 MNHNS, CDR2 SASEGT. In DNA form, the CDR3 reads TGTGCCAGCAGTGAAGCGCGCGGGGCAAGCACAGATACGCAGTATTTT. Protein: CASSEARGASTDTQYF.

CDR3 DNA sequence: TGTGCCAGCAGTATGAGTGACAGGGGGCGCACGGATCAGCCCCAGCATTTT. Residues: CASSMSDRGRTDQPQHF. The V and J genes are TRBV2 and TRBJ1-5; 10 positions agree with TRBD1. With V trimmed by 5 bases and J by 5 bases, 12 bases remained unmatched. The CDR3 contains 17 residues. Germline CDR1 and CDR2: SNHLY and FYNNEI.

The V gene is TRBV25-1, the J gene TRBJ1-2; D uncertain. The length of the CDR3 is 12 residues. Germline V gene lookup returns CDR1 MGHDK and CDR2 SYGVNS. Trimming took off 1 base at V and 3 bases at J, with 3 bases between the two ends. The CDR3 reads CASSESYYGYTF. The CDR3 bases are TGTGCCAGCAGTGAATCCTACTATGGCTACACCTTC.

This clone was seen only once. The chain has TRBV5-1 and TRBJ1-4; 8 bases are shared with TRBD1. V shed 0 bases, J shed 8 bases, and the junction held 6 bases outside the gene matches. Looked up from germline, CDR1 is SGHRS and CDR2 is YFSETQ. CDR3 size: 15 residues. The CDR3 protein is CASSLARGQGEKLFF. CDR3 in DNA: TGCGCCAGCAGCTTGGCCAGGGGGCAAGGGGAAAAACTGTTTTTT.

This clone occurred a few times. The rearrangement uses TRBV4-3 and TRBJ1-6; unclear D gene. Germline CDR1 is LGHNA and CDR2 is YSLEER. Trimming removed 2 bases from V and 9 bases from J, with 17 bases in between. This CDR3 is built from 16 residues. The CDR3 nucleotides read TGCGCCAGCAGCCAATCTCTACCTCGGATAGGTTCACCCCTCCACTTT. It is translated as CASSQSLPRIGSPLHF.

The V and J genes are TRBV30 and TRBJ1-1, with 8 bases matching TRBD1. V dropped 4 bases and J dropped 4; count of bases not matched to a gene: 5. There are 13 residues in the CDR3. CDR1 and CDR2 from the germline V gene are GTSNPN and SVGIG (reference sequence). CDR3 residues: CAWTGQGGTEAFF. In DNA form, the CDR3 reads TGTGCCTGGACCGGACAGGGCGGCACTGAAGCTTTCTTT.

V gene TRBV5-8 combines with J gene TRBJ2-5, with D possibly being TRBD2 (5 bases). Trimming took off 3 bases at V and 0 bases at J, with 9 bases between the two ends. Germline CDR1 is SGHTS and CDR2 is YDEGEE. This CDR3 comprises 14 residues. The CDR3 coding sequence is TGTGCCAGCAGCTCCCTAGCAGACCAAGAGACCCAGTACTTC. This sequence encodes CASSSLADQETQYF.

The genes are TRBV19 and TRBJ2-5; D is perhaps TRBD1 (5 bases). V lost 3 bases to trimming and J lost 5 bases, with 13 bases between them. The CDR3 is 14 amino acids. Looked up from germline, CDR1 is LNHDA and CDR2 is SQIVND (reference sequence). CDR3 sequence (DNA): TGTGCCAGTAGTATCAGCCAGGGATATGAGACCCAGTACTTC. This gives the protein CASSISQGYETQYF. The variable domain in full, with the rest retrieved from reference TRBV19 and TRBJ2-5, is DGGITQSPKYLFRKEGQNVTLSCEQNLNHDAMYWYRQDPGQGLRLIYYSQIVNDFQKGDIAEGYSVSREKKESFPLTVTSAQKNPTAFYLCASSISQGYETQYFGPGTRLLVL.

This clone was detected a few times. This chain links TRBV2 with TRBJ2-2, with D hard to call. V lost 0 bases and J 4 bases, leaving 9 bases between the germline ends. The germline V gene has CDR1 SNHLY and CDR2 FYNNEI. The CDR3 is 15 residues long. The CDR3: CASSEAGQATGELFF. The CDR3 DNA sequence: TGTGCCAGCAGTGAAGCCGGGCAGGCCACCGGGGAGCTGTTTTTT.

J is TRBJ1-1 and V is TRBV25-1, with D possibly matching TRBD1 (6 bases). Germline lookup yields CDR1 MGHDK and CDR2 SYGVNS. The CDR3 loop spans 16 amino acids. The V end was cut by 1 base, the J end by 3 bases, with 15 bases between. The CDR3 protein is CASSESGQGLYTEAFF. CDR3 in DNA: TGTGCCAGCAGTGAATCGGGGCAGGGGTTATACACTGAAGCTTTCTTT.